A selection of T cell receptor beta chains follows, all from one sample in a study of CD8+ T cells in alopecia areata. Clones were sequenced by immunoSEQ multiplex PCR, and TCRdb holds only the in-frame ones, with some missing. The table shows tens of thousands of clones, with around 96% occurring only once. The sequencing used CD8+ T cells sorted from blood, collected at week 0. The source of these receptors is a human donor with alopecia areata. The CDR3 runs from the conserved cysteine through the conserved F or W.

v_call	j_call	cdr3_aa
TRBV6-1	TRBJ2-7	CASSELPGQGLHEQYF
TRBV4-3	TRBJ2-1	CASSQGDYNEQFF
TRBV29-1	TRBJ2-5	CSVEDRADYIQETQYF
TRBV7-8	TRBJ2-7	CASSRDGDEQYF
TRBV6-5	TRBJ1-5	CASREGFGRQPQHF
TRBV7-2	TRBJ1-1	CASSPPGMNTEAFF
TRBV27	TRBJ2-1	CASKLAGLYNEQFF
TRBV7-9	TRBJ2-1	CASSFLQFNPKKDEQFF
TRBV29-1	TRBJ2-1	CSVEDADRHSYNEQFF
TRBV7-6	TRBJ2-7	CASNPRPGGSYEQYF
TRBV5-5	TRBJ2-1	CASSLTAFVNEQFF
TRBV29-1	TRBJ2-7	CSVSRGGGSYEQYF
TRBV30	TRBJ2-3	CAWGEGYTDTQYF
TRBV4-1	TRBJ2-2	CASSQEATGRTGELFF
TRBV7-6	TRBJ2-5	CASSLGTGVETQYF
TRBV7-2	TRBJ1-4	CASSRGTLPGSEKLFF
TRBV11-2	NA	CASSPVVTEQYF
TRBV29-1	NA	CSVSTSGSSYEQYF
TRBV5-1	TRBJ1-1	CASSNLDEAFF
TRBV15	TRBJ2-7	CATSTSVGQGYEQYF
TRBV4-1	TRBJ1-1	CASSQDLTAEEAFF
TRBV7-2	TRBJ2-3	CASSPGVGTLTYTQYF
TRBV6-1	TRBJ2-7	CASSEGDNLSYEQYF
TRBV29-1	TRBJ2-3	CSVEFGEASTDTQYF
TRBV19	TRBJ2-7	CASSNFRDGVYEQYF
TRBV29-1	TRBJ2-7	CSVRDREYEQYF
TRBV7-6	TRBJ2-7	CASSSTSGGYEQYF
TRBV27	TRBJ2-3	CASSRAPGADTQYF
TRBV13	TRBJ2-2	CASSFAGELFF
TRBV4-1	TRBJ1-5	CASSQGGDLGSNQPQHF
TRBV7-2	TRBJ2-5	CASSVGQVGMTQYF
TRBV27	TRBJ2-7	CASSLRGLVVYEQYF
TRBV9	TRBJ2-1	CASSVGLAGGNEQFF
TRBV11-1	TRBJ2-3	CASSSSRGMGGLGDTQYF
TRBV7-9	TRBJ1-1	CASSFGRGNTEAFF
TRBV2	TRBJ2-5	CASSDPQGLSETQYF
TRBV5-1	TRBJ2-5	CASSFGLAGGYQETQYF
TRBV7-2	TRBJ2-5	CASSLSQGAGETQYF
TRBV7-7	TRBJ2-5	CASSLSAGEETQYF
TRBV4-3	TRBJ2-5	CASSQARVFRAGDQYF
TRBV15	TRBJ2-7	CATSRAEDSPYEQYF
TRBV7-8	TRBJ2-6	CASSLYSGANVLTF
TRBV19	TRBJ2-5	CASSTRDVPKETQYF
TRBV6-1	TRBJ2-2	CASHPGNSWELFF
TRBV7-9	TRBJ1-1	CASSPKQGVNTEAFF
TRBV2	TRBJ2-7	CASTVADSYEQYF
TRBV7-2	TRBJ1-4	CASSSGDRGGTNEKLFF
TRBV5-1	TRBJ2-1	CASASGTATHNEQFF
TRBV2	TRBJ2-5	CASSEAHASGGQETQYF
TRBV7-9	TRBJ2-7	CASSSTGFGYEQYF
TRBV7-9	TRBJ2-7	CASTIGGTYEQYF
TRBV30	TRBJ2-7	CAWSDNSYEQYF